This T cell receptor beta chain was retrieved from a study of yellow fever vaccine responses in identical twins. With regard to this clonotype: Its antigen is undetermined.

Study findings and constraints: Twins showed a vaccine T cell response that reportedly seemed partly convergent, partly personalized.

V dropped 4 bases and J dropped 2; count of bases not matched to a gene: 8. This CDR3 contains 16 residues. Per germline, CDR1 SGHNT and CDR2 YYREEE (reference sequence). TCRdb used MiXCR to reprocess the RT-PCR reads, holding one entry per CDR3 protein. The sample consists of approximately 2,000 distinct CDR3 sequences, around four fifths of them appearing once. This chain links TRBV5-4 with TRBJ2-3; 9 bases map to TRBD2. The sequence derives from a woman aged 18-29 years who received the yellow fever vaccine. The material was T cells from blood (PBMCs), unsorted or a sorted subset (not recorded which), obtained before or after yellow fever vaccination (not recorded which). CDR3: CASSRSGSPDTDTQYF. DNA of the CDR3: TGTGCCAGCAGCCGTAGCGGGAGTCCTGACACAGATACGCAGTATTTT.